These 19 T cell receptor beta chains were all obtained from the same sample, sequenced in a study of Ad26.COV2.S vaccination and SARS-CoV-2 variants. Some clones are missing from TCRdb's copy, which holds only in-frame ones; the method was immunoSEQ multiplex PCR. The sample yields more than 300,000 clones, 85% to 90% seen once. Treatment denoted: about 20 received Ad26.COV2.S at low or high dose, single or two shots; about 5 received placebo; per-sample allocation not given. The samples date from day 63 after the first vaccine or placebo injection. The material was peripheral blood, obtained in a trial of Ad26.COV2.S vaccine versus placebo. These TCRs come from a person between 18 and 59 years old who received the Ad26.COV2.S COVID-19 vaccine or a placebo.

The chain couples TRBV5-1 to TRBJ2-7, with D possibly being TRBD2 (5 bases). The V end lost 0 bases, the J end lost 2 bases, and 12 bases lay between the germline ends. Per the germline V gene, CDR1 is SGHRS and CDR2 is YFSETQ. The CDR3 has 15 amino acids. The CDR3 DNA reads as TGCGCCAGCAGCTTGGGGCCGACGGGGACCTACGAGCAGTACTTC. Protein product: CASSLGPTGTYEQYF. Full variable domain (rest looked up from reference TRBV5-1 and TRBJ2-7): KAGVTQTPRYLIKTRGQQVTLSCSPISGHRSVSWYQQTPGQGLQFLFEYFSETQRNKGNFPGRFSGRQFSNSRSEMNVSTLELGDSALYLCASSLGPTGTYEQYFGPGTRLTVT.

The rearrangement uses TRBV27 and TRBJ2-7; D may match TRBD1 or TRBD2 (6 bases each). The CDR3 is made up of 14 amino acids. Trimming took off 2 bases at V and 4 bases at J, with 12 bases between the two ends. Germline CDR1 and CDR2: MNHEY and SMNVEV (reference sequence). The CDR3 reads CASSLRGDGYEQYF. CDR3 sequence (DNA): TGTGCCAGCAGTTTAAGGGGGGACGGGTACGAGCAGTACTTC.

Comment on this clone: This specimen includes other DNA sequences encoding the same CDR3. The rearrangement links TRBV7-9 to TRBJ1-2; a possible D gene is TRBD1 (6 bases). From germline, CDR1 is SEHNR and CDR2 FQNEAQ (reference sequence). Trimming left V 3 bases short and J 7 bases short, with 9 bases between. CDR3 length: 12 amino acids. The CDR3 loop reads CASSLGASGYTF. The CDR3 nucleotides are TGTGCCAGCAGCTTGGGGGCCTCTGGCTACACCTTC.

In the case of this clone: The junction departs from germline at one end; a sequencing error may be responsible. This sequence joins TRBV7-7 and TRBJ2-3; 7 nucleotides match TRBD1. The germline V gene has CDR1 SSHAT and CDR2 FNYEAQ (reference sequence). This CDR3 contains 13 residues. The CDR3 nucleotides read TGTGCTAGCAGCCTAACAGGGGCAGATACGCAGTATTTT. Amino acid sequence: CASSLTGADTQYF.

The rearrangement links TRBV11-3 to TRBJ2-1; possibly TRBD1 or TRBD2 for D (5 bases each). Germline CDR1 and CDR2: SGHNT and YENEEA. V shed 0 bases and J shed 0 bases, with 9 bases lying between them. This CDR3 is 16 amino acids long. CDR3 amino acids: CASSLDGGVSYNEQFF. The DNA for the CDR3 is TGTGCCAGCAGCTTAGATGGGGGTGTCTCCTACAATGAGCAGTTCTTC.

The gene calls are TRBV12-3 or TRBV12-4 and TRBJ1-1; no clear D gene. V was pared by 6 bases and J by 2 bases, with 7 bases between. The CDR3 is 12 residues long. CDR3 sequence: CASSRYNTEAFF. The CDR3 DNA is TGTGCCAGCAGCCGTTATAACACTGAAGCTTTCTTT.

The chain recombines TRBV6-1 with TRBJ1-5, with 12 bases aligning to TRBD1. Germline assignment: CDR1 MNHNS and CDR2 SASEGT. The trim removed 4 bases at V and 7 bases at J, leaving 11 bases unmatched. The CDR3 is 17 residues long. The CDR3 region has the DNA TGTGCCAGCAGTGGGGGAGTCGGGACAGGGGGCCACCAGCCCCAGCATTTT. Its protein is CASSGGVGTGGHQPQHF.

The rearrangement links TRBV7-7 to TRBJ2-3; 12 bases are a match to TRBD1. CDR1 is SSHAT, CDR2 FNYEAQ, per germline (reference sequence). The V and J ends lost 5 bases and 4 bases, in that order; junction bases with no gene match: 7. The CDR3 contains 16 residues. The DNA for the CDR3 is TGTGCCAGCAGCCTTGGGGGGACAGGGGGCGCAGATACGCAGTATTTT. Amino acid sequence: CASSLGGTGGADTQYF.

This clone was seen just once. The chain recombines TRBV19 with TRBJ2-7, with 7 bases identical to TRBD1. Trimming took 6 bases from V and 2 from J; bases not matched to a gene: 10. Looked up from germline, CDR1 is LNHDA and CDR2 is SQIVND (reference sequence). The CDR3 is 15 residues long. CDR3 sequence reads: CASSLLRDSAYEQYF. The DNA for the CDR3 is TGTGCCAGTAGCCTGCTCCGGGACAGCGCCTACGAGCAGTACTTC.

This chain connects TRBV5-8 to TRBJ1-1; no definite D call. Trimming took 0 bases from V and 4 from J, leaving 19 bases between them. The CDR3 runs to 17 residues. CDR1 and CDR2 from the germline V gene are SGHTS and YDEGEE. The CDR3 region has the DNA TGTGCCAGCAGCTTGGCTGTTCAGGCCCGGGGAGGCACTGAAGCTTTCTTT. It is translated as CASSLAVQARGGTEAFF. Full variable domain (rest looked up from reference TRBV5-8 and TRBJ1-1): EAGVTQSPTHLIKTRGQQATLRCSPISGHTSVYWYQQALGLGLQFLLWYDEGEERNRGNFPPRFSGRQFPNYSSELNVNALELEDSALYLCASSLAVQARGGTEAFFGQGTRLTVV.

This clone was found once. The rearrangement uses TRBV7-6 and TRBJ1-4; perhaps TRBD1 as D (6 bases). V dropped 2 bases and J dropped 5 bases, with 9 bases sitting between them. Germline V gene lookup returns CDR1 SGHVS and CDR2 FNYEAQ. This CDR3 contains 14 residues. CDR3 loop: CASSLMQGNEKLFF. DNA of the CDR3: TGTGCCAGCAGCTTAATGCAGGGGAATGAAAAACTGTTTTTT.

The chain combines TRBV7-9 with TRBJ2-3; D not resolved. The germline V gene has CDR1 SEHNR and CDR2 FQNEAQ (reference sequence). The V end was cut by 11 bases, the J end by 1 base, with 16 bases between. The CDR3 has 14 residues. The CDR3 DNA sequence: TGTGCCTCGGACCATTCGGCTGGCACAGATACGCAGTATTTT. The encoded protein is CASDHSAGTDTQYF. The full variable domain, its missing parts supplied by reference TRBV7-9 and TRBJ2-3, is DTGVSQNPRHKITKRGQNVTFRCDPISEHNRLYWYRQTLGQGPEFLTYFQNEAQLEKSRLLSDRFSAERPKGSFSTLEIQRTEQGDSAMYLCASDHSAGTDTQYFGPGTRLTVL.

The rearrangement links TRBV5-1 to TRBJ1-2, with D unclear. V was pared by 2 bases and J by 0 bases, with 8 bases between. The CDR3 runs to 14 residues. In germline, CDR1 is SGHRS, CDR2 YFSETQ. CDR3 DNA sequence: TGCGCCAGCAGCTTCGATAATACTAACTATGGCTACACCTTC. The encoded protein is CASSFDNTNYGYTF.

The chain links TRBV24-1 to TRBJ2-5, with 10 bases identical to TRBD1. The CDR3 is 18 amino acids. CDR1 KGHDR and CDR2 SFDVKD come from the germline V gene. V shed 5 bases, J shed 4 bases, and the junction held 15 bases outside the gene matches. CDR3 coding DNA: TGTGCCACCAGTGCCTCTTTAGGGACAGGGGATCAAGGAGAGACCCAGTACTTC. Protein product: CATSASLGTGDQGETQYF.

This rearrangement joins TRBV5-1 to TRBJ2-3; 13 nucleotides align to TRBD2. The CDR3 totals 19 residues. J was trimmed by 2 bases and V by 4 bases; bases with no gene match: 13. CDR1 and CDR2 from the germline V gene are SGHRS and YFSETQ. This CDR3 is CASSPARTSGSVYTDTQYF. The CDR3 region has the DNA TGCGCCAGCAGCCCGGCGAGGACTAGCGGGAGTGTATACACAGATACGCAGTATTTT.

This chain joins TRBV9 and TRBJ1-6; D perhaps matches TRBD1 (6 bases). This CDR3 comprises 16 residues. Germline loops: CDR1 SGDLS, CDR2 YYNGEE. The germline V and J ends were trimmed by 6 bases and 0 bases, with 13 bases remaining between them. The CDR3 loop reads CASTRTASSYNSPLHF. CDR3 nucleotides: TGTGCCAGCACCCGGACAGCGAGCTCCTATAATTCACCCCTCCACTTT.

The CDR3 sequence: CASSMGRLNTEAFF. The CDR3 region has the DNA TGTGCCAGTAGTATGGGTAGGCTGAACACTGAAGCTTTCTTT. The chain joins TRBV19 to TRBJ1-1; D unclear. V was cut by 3 bases and J by 0 bases, with 8 bases left in between. Germline V gives CDR1 LNHDA, CDR2 SQIVND (reference sequence). The CDR3 extends over 14 amino acids.

This rearrangement joins TRBV28 to TRBJ2-7; D is uncertain. This CDR3 is 13 amino acids long. The V and J ends lost 2 bases and 9 bases respectively, with 14 bases between them. Looked up from germline, CDR1 is MDHEN and CDR2 is SYDVKM. The DNA for the CDR3 is TGTGCCAGCAGTTTAGCGCTTCAAATGCGGCAGTACTTC. It is translated as CASSLALQMRQYF.

V and J are TRBV19 and TRBJ2-5, with 8 bases lining up with TRBD2. V shed 3 bases and J 5 bases; nucleotides not matched to a gene: 8. Germline CDR1 reads LNHDA; CDR2 reads SQIVND (reference sequence). The CDR3 loop spans 15 amino acids. This CDR3 reads CASSMGLVLGETQYF. As DNA, the CDR3 is TGTGCCAGTAGTATGGGACTAGTCTTGGGGGAGACCCAGTACTTC.